This T cell receptor (beta chain) was identified in a study of T cell repertoires in cytomegalovirus infection (dated by TCRdb to between 2019 and 2020). Turning to the overall study: Recently identified HLA-C-restricted CMV epitopes, whose presentation resists viral immunomodulation, were targeted by peptide stimulations together with well-studied HLA-B-restricted epitopes. The HLA type of each donor mattered for the analysis, because public TCR beta signatures pointed to carriage of CMV infection along with the matching HLA type.

This specimen's treatment or condition label, interpreted: in vitro stimulation with specific CMV peptide epitopes to enrich CMV-specific T cells. Points the paper makes about the study in general: In both this cohort and an independent roughly 350-donor cohort, the cumulative frequency of public TCR beta family members distinguished carriers of CMV infection plus the relevant HLA type. In the ex vivo response, HLA-C-restricted CMV-specific TCR beta clonotypes were dominant, and in two of eight donors the single most frequent clonotype came from this HLA-C-restricted group.

As for this clonotype: Its binding antigen is unknown. No base quality information exists; no much larger clone differs at one position.

Ends trimmed: V by 5 bases, J by 2 bases; bases unmatched to a gene: 9. CDR1 and CDR2 are read off the germline V gene (reference sequence) as SEHNR and FQNEAQ. From the cysteine up to the phenylalanine, the CDR3 has a length of 18 residues. Kept here is only the CDR3 DNA, which spans 54 bases and is read in frame from base 1. TCRdb shows the sequencer as Illumina HiSeq 1500. Starting from the raw public reads, TCRdb applied fastp trimming at Q25, assembled clones with MiXCR and retained in-frame beta chains. Rows with one shared CDR3 protein collapse into an entry with the most common genes and DNA. The sample has around 230,000 distinct CDR3 sequences on record, 35% to 40% of them singletons. The ten biggest clones cover 59% of the sample.

The rearrangement joined TRBV7-9 to TRBJ2-3; TRBD2 agrees with 14 junctional bases. The sequence was obtained from a human donor in good health (CMV status not recorded). Some clones in this sample may be carry-over from other donors' samples. This specimen was CD8+ T cells from cultured PBMCs, taken from culture after CMV antigen stimulation. The DNA sequence is as follows: TGTGCCAGCAGCCCAAGACTAGCGGGAGGGAGGGCCACAGATACGCAGTATTTT. Translated, it gives CASSPRLAGGRATDTQYF.